This passage covers 17 T cell receptor beta chains from one sample sequenced in a study of blood T cell repertoires in COVID-19. Some clones are missing from TCRdb's copy, which holds only in-frame ones; the method was immunoSEQ multiplex PCR. This sample carries under 100,000 clones, around 90% of them seen once, and the ten largest clones take 4.6%. Input material: peripheral blood. The origin of the receptors is a man aged 50 to 59 with active COVID-19.

J is TRBJ2-2 and V is TRBV4-3; 9 nucleotides agree with TRBD1. In germline, CDR1 is LGHNA, CDR2 YSLEER. V lost 0 bases, J lost 7 bases, and 6 bases stayed unmatched. This CDR3 has 16 amino acids. The CDR3 DNA reads as TGCGCCAGCAGCCAAGAGGGGACAGGGTCTGGCGGGGAGCTGTTTTTT. Translation gives CASSQEGTGSGGELFF.

A single count supports this clone. This sequence joins TRBV10-3 and TRBJ1-2, with D possibly matching TRBD1 (5 bases). Germline V gene sequence: CDR1 ENHRY, CDR2 SYGVKD. The CDR3 sequence is 15 residues long. Trimming left V 4 bases short and J 4 bases short, with 16 bases between. The CDR3, as DNA: TGTGCCATCAGTGGGAGGGGAGGGTACTCCTATGGCTACACCTTC. Its translation is CAISGRGGYSYGYTF.

The chain combines TRBV7-3 with TRBJ2-3; TRBD2 is a possible D gene (6 bases). V was trimmed by 2 bases and J by 4 bases, leaving 13 bases between them. There are 15 residues in the CDR3. Germline V CDR1 and CDR2: SGHTA, FQGTGA. Here the CDR3 reads CASSLYGPGADTQYF. The CDR3 region has the DNA TGTGCCAGCAGCTTATATGGACCGGGGGCAGATACGCAGTATTTT.

The gene calls are TRBV11-2 and TRBJ2-3, with D perhaps TRBD2 (6 bases). The germline gives CDR1 SGHAT, CDR2 FQNNGV. The CDR3 loop spans 15 amino acids. V gave up 6 bases and J gave up 2 bases, with 15 bases separating them. The CDR3 region is CASSPRQLATDTQYF. The CDR3 DNA reads as TGTGCCAGCAGTCCACGGCAACTAGCCACAGATACGCAGTATTTT.

The V call is TRBV6-5, the J call TRBJ1-3; D might be TRBD1 (5 bases). The V and J ends lost 0 bases and 2 bases respectively, with 11 bases between them. The CDR3 runs 16 residues. CDR1 MNHEY and CDR2 SVGAGI come from the germline V gene. CDR3 sequence: CASSYSIPQAGNTIYF. CDR3 DNA sequence: TGTGCCAGCAGTTACTCGATACCACAGGCTGGAAACACCATATATTTT.

The V and J genes are TRBV29-1 and TRBJ1-2; D unclear. The CDR3 length is 12 residues. CDR1 is SQVTM and CDR2 is ANQGSEA in the germline V gene. The V end was cut by 3 bases, the J end by 4 bases, with 9 bases between. CDR3 in amino acids: CSVEGSPYGYTF. The CDR3 bases are TGCAGCGTTGAGGGGAGCCCCTATGGCTACACCTTC.

The gene calls are TRBV11-2 and TRBJ2-5; 7 bases line up with TRBD1. The germline gives CDR1 SGHAT, CDR2 FQNNGV. After removal of 3 bases from V and 2 bases from J, the junction contained 3 bases not matched to a gene. CDR3 length equals 14 residues. The chain's CDR3 is CASSFYRGQETQYF. In DNA, the CDR3 is TGTGCCAGCAGCTTTTACAGGGGTCAAGAGACCCAGTACTTC.

The chain employs TRBV6-5 and TRBJ2-3; TRBD1 is a possible D gene (5 bases). The CDR3 contains 12 residues. Germline V gene sequence: CDR1 MNHEY, CDR2 SVGAGI. The ends were cut back, 2 bases at V and 6 bases at J, with 6 bases in the middle. The CDR3 DNA follows: TGTGCCAGCAGTTACCAGGGTGATACGCAGTATTTT. Its translation: CASSYQGDTQYF.

V is TRBV19 and J is TRBJ1-2; 7 bases are a match to TRBD1. After removal of 6 bases from V and 3 bases from J, the junction contained 10 bases not matched to a gene. CDR1 and CDR2 from the germline V gene are LNHDA and SQIVND (reference sequence). The CDR3 loop spans 15 amino acids. CDR3 region: CASSQTGKGDYGYTF. The CDR3, as DNA: TGTGCCAGTAGCCAGACAGGGAAAGGGGACTATGGCTACACCTTC.

This chain joins TRBV5-1 and TRBJ2-4; 12 bases are shared with TRBD2. In germline, CDR1 is SGHRS, CDR2 YFSETQ. Losses at the gene ends were 4 bases for V and 9 bases for J; bases not matched to a gene: 17. There are 18 residues in the CDR3. CDR3 protein: CASSPTATSGSSGGIQYF. The CDR3 nucleotides are TGCGCCAGCAGCCCTACGGCGACTAGCGGGAGTTCCGGAGGCATTCAGTACTTC.

V gene TRBV11-3 combines with J gene TRBJ2-2; the D is unclear. Trimming removed 6 bases at V and 1 base at J, with 6 bases between. CDR1 SGHNT and CDR2 YENEEA come from the germline V gene. This CDR3 comprises 13 residues. The CDR3 protein is CASSSVNTGELFF. The CDR3 nucleotides read TGTGCCAGCAGTAGTGTGAACACCGGGGAGCTGTTTTTT.

V and J are TRBV5-5 and TRBJ2-2; D may be TRBD1 (6 bases). CDR1 is SGHKS and CDR2 is YYEKEE in the germline V gene (reference sequence). This CDR3 contains 15 residues. The V gene lost 0 bases and the J gene lost 5 bases, with 11 bases spanning the gap. This CDR3 reads CASSLALRGTGELFF. The CDR3 nucleotides are TGTGCCAGCAGCTTGGCCCTTAGGGGGACCGGGGAGCTGTTTTTT.

The rearrangement uses TRBV5-1 and TRBJ2-5; the match to TRBD1 covers 7 bases. Germline-derived CDR1 and CDR2 are SGHRS and YFSETQ. J lost 2 bases, V lost 4 bases, and 14 bases had no gene match. CDR3 length equals 17 residues. CDR3 nucleotide sequence: TGCGCCAGCAGCCCCGGGATCAGGGGGTCCTTACAAGAGACCCAGTACTTC. This sequence encodes CASSPGIRGSLQETQYF. The whole variable domain, remainder taken from reference TRBV5-1 and TRBJ2-5, is KAGVTQTPRYLIKTRGQQVTLSCSPISGHRSVSWYQQTPGQGLQFLFEYFSETQRNKGNFPGRFSGRQFSNSRSEMNVSTLELGDSALYLCASSPGIRGSLQETQYFGPGTRLLVL.

This rearrangement joins TRBV21-1 to TRBJ1-5; whether TRBD1, the table's D call, matches the DNA was not checked. TRBV21-1 is a pseudogene. The CDR3 consists of 15 residues. The CDR3 DNA reads as TGTGCCAGCAACAAATCGACAGGGGGCTGTCAGCCCCAGCATTTT. It yields the protein CASNKSTGGCQPQHF.

The genes are TRBV12-3 or TRBV12-4 and TRBJ1-1; D is undetermined. Trimming cost V 2 bases and J 6 bases, with 10 bases left between them. The CDR3 is 13 amino acids. The CDR3 region has the DNA TGTGCCAGCAGTTTAAGGGAGGACGCTGAAGCTTTCTTT. Its protein is CASSLREDAEAFF.

The chain has TRBV6-6 and TRBJ2-1; TRBD2 is a possible D gene (6 bases). The V gene lost 7 bases and the J gene lost 1 base, with 11 bases spanning the gap. Germline values: CDR1 MNHNY, CDR2 SVGAGI (reference sequence). This CDR3 is built from 14 residues. CDR3 DNA: TGTGCCAGCACCCCGGGGGTATCCTACAATGAGCAGTTCTTC. This sequence encodes CASTPGVSYNEQFF.

The V call is TRBV6-5, the J call TRBJ1-1, with D possibly TRBD1 on 6 matching bases. Trimming took 4 bases from V and 1 from J, leaving 16 bases between them. CDR1 and CDR2 from the germline V gene are MNHEY and SVGAGI. This CDR3 is built from 16 residues. The CDR3 is CASSSRRTDQNTEAFF. CDR3 sequence (DNA): TGTGCCAGCAGTTCACGGAGGACAGATCAGAACACTGAAGCTTTCTTT.